A selection of T cell receptor beta chains follows, all from one sample in a study of blood T cell repertoires in COVID-19. Sequenced by immunoSEQ multiplex PCR; TCRdb stores in-frame clones only, minus some. Of 80,000 or so clones listed, around 83% were seen once; the top ten hold around a third. What was sequenced was peripheral blood. The receptors here all came from a woman in her 70s with acute or convalescent COVID-19. Each CDR3 is given with its conserved first and last residue.

length,J,V,CDR3
14,TRBJ1-4,TRBV5-1,CASSLVGGGEKLFF
17,TRBJ2-2,TRBV5-4,CASSWGTSGSGAGELFF
17,TRBJ2-1,TRBV14,CASSLLPGGYWDNEQFF
15,TRBJ2-2,TRBV9,CASRYSGGSAGELFF
14,TRBJ2-3,TRBV2,CASSALRGADTQYF
13,TRBJ1-5,TRBV7-3,CASSLASNQPQHF
16,TRBJ2-7,TRBV6-2/TRBV6-3,CASSSYQTGVPYEQYF
15,TRBJ1-1,TRBV7-2,CASSLSLTANTEAFF
14,TRBJ1-6,TRBV19,CASREATGGSPLHF
15,TRBJ2-3,TRBV5-1,CASLEAGAETDTQYF
12,TRBJ2-1,TRBV4-2,CASSHRGDEQFF
14,TRBJ2-1,TRBV30,CAWSLGLAGDEQFF
14,TRBJ2-3,TRBV5-4,CASSLVGATDTQYF
11,TRBJ2-7,TRBV12-3/TRBV12-4,CASSSLSEQYF
16,TRBJ2-3,TRBV5-4,CASSLRGRATADTQYF
12,TRBJ2-7,TRBV10-3,CAISDRGLEQYF
14,TRBJ2-1,TRBV10-2,CASSLAGGPGEQFF
18,TRBJ2-6,TRBV24-1,CATSDTRAGGAGANVLTF
17,TRBJ1-6,TRBV6-6,CASSPSGTDFYNSPLHF
14,TRBJ2-2,TRBV5-1,CASSFTAGEGELFF
15,TRBJ2-7,TRBV5-1,CASSSDGQVPYEQYF
13,TRBJ2-7,TRBV18,CASSPGTGREQYF
13,TRBJ1-5,TRBV10-3,CAIRPRLNQPQHF
17,TRBJ1-5,TRBV27,CASSLYGGQVSNQPQHF
17,TRBJ1-1,TRBV21-1,CASTLRPGQGAHTEAFF
15,TRBJ2-7,TRBV5-4,CASSFSGTGNYEQYF
13,TRBJ1-1,TRBV3-1/TRBV3-2,CASRLQGITEAFF
15,TRBJ2-2,TRBV19,CASRTPGLGTGELFF
12,TRBJ1-6,TRBV12-3/TRBV12-4,CASSLRDSPLHF
16,TRBJ1-3,TRBV3-1/TRBV3-2,CASSLRQGSSGNTIYF
13,TRBJ2-7,TRBV7-8,CASRRTGAYEQYF
17,TRBJ2-1,TRBV7-8,CASSSGGDRGSYNEQFF
15,TRBJ2-7,TRBV4-2,CASSQQVGSGYEQYF
13,TRBJ2-7,TRBV7-2,CASSLRNSYEQYF
14,TRBJ1-6,TRBV11-2,CASSFGQGGSPLHF
14,TRBJ2-3,TRBV19,CASSTLAGTDTQYF
14,TRBJ2-2,TRBV5-1,CASSLDRGSGELFF
18,TRBJ2-7,TRBV7-9,CASSTKGWETSGRNEQYF
13,TRBJ1-2,TRBV2,CASTSTGSYGYTF
15,TRBJ1-6,TRBV7-9,CASSPGTGGISPLHF
13,TRBJ1-5,TRBV6-6,CASSEGSNQPQHF
16,TRBJ2-3,TRBV6-6,CASSGLAGYFRDTQYF
14,TRBJ2-1,TRBV6-4,CASSDSNSYNEQFF
14,TRBJ1-2,TRBV2,CASSEAGGRYGYTF
15,TRBJ1-2,TRBV2,CASRDRRTQSGGYTF